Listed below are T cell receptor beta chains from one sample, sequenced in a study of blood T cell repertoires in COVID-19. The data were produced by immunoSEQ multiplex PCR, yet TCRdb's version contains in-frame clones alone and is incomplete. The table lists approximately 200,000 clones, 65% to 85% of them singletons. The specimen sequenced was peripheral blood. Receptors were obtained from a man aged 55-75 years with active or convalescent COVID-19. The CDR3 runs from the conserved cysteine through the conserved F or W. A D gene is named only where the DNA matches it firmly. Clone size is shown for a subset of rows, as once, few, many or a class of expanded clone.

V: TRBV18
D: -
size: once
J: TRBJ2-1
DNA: TGTGCCAGCTCGCCGGGTGCAGCCCCGGCTGAGCAGTTCTTC
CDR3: CASSPGAAPAEQFF

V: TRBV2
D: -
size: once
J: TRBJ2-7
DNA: TGTGCCAGCAGGAATGAGCGGAGGTACGAGCAGTACTTC
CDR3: CASRNERRYEQYF

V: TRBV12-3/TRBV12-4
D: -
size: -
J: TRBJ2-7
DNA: TGTGCCAGCAGTTTCCCAGGCTACGAGCAGTACTTC
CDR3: CASSFPGYEQYF

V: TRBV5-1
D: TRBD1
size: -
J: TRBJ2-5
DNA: TGCGCCAGCAGCTTGGCGACAGGGGTGGAGACCCAGTACTTC
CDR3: CASSLATGVETQYF

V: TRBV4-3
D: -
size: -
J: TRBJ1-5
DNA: TGCGCCAGCAGTCAGGGACACAATAGCAATCAGCCCCAGCATTTT
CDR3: CASSQGHNSNQPQHF

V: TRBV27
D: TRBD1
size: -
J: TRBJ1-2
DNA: TGTGCCAGCAGTTTGGGACAGCTCTATGGCTACACCTTC
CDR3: CASSLGQLYGYTF

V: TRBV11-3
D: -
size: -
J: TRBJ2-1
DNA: TGTGCCAGCAGCTTAGCAACAGGCCCCAACAATGAGCAGTTCTTC
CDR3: CASSLATGPNNEQFF

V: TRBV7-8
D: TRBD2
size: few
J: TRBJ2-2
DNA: TGTGCCAGCAGCCCGGGACTAGCGGGCCCCACCGGGGAGCTGTTTTTT
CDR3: CASSPGLAGPTGELFF

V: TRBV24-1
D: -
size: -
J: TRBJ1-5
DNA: TGTGCCACCAGTGATCCCGGGTTTTATCAGCCCCAGCATTTT
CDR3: CATSDPGFYQPQHF

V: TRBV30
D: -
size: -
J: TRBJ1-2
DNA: TGTGCCTGGAGTGGGACAGCCGGCTACACCTTC
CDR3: CAWSGTAGYTF

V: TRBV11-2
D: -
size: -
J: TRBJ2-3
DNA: TGTGCCAGCAACTTCGGGGTATCTGACACAGATACGCAGTATTTT
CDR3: CASNFGVSDTDTQYF

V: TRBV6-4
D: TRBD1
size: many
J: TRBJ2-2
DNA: TGTGCCAGCAGTCCGGGACAGGTTTTAAACACCGGGGAGCTGTTTTTT
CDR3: CASSPGQVLNTGELFF

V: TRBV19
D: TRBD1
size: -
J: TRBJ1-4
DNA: TGTGCCAGTAGTGTCGGACAGGCGGGGGGAAATGAAAAACTGTTTTTT
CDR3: CASSVGQAGGNEKLFF

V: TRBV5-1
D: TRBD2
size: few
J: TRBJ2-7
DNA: TGCGCCAGCAGTACTAGCGGGAGCTACGAGCAGTACTTC
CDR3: CASSTSGSYEQYF

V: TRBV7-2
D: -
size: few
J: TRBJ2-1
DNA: TGTGCCAGCAGCTCGCTGAGGAGAGATGAGCAGTTCTTC
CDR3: CASSSLRRDEQFF

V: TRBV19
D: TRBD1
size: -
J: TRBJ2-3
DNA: TGTGCCAGTAGTATCAAGACAGGGTTGAATACGCAGTATTTT
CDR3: CASSIKTGLNTQYF

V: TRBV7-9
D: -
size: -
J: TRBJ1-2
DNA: TGTGCCAGCAGCCCCGAAGGAGGATATGGCTACACCTTC
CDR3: CASSPEGGYGYTF

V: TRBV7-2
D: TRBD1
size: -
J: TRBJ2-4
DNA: TGTGCCAGCAGCTTGGGGACAGGGCTAAACATTCAGTACTTC
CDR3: CASSLGTGLNIQYF

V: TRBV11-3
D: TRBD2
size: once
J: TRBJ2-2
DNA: TGTGCCAGCAGCTTGGGCGGGGGAAGGGCCGGGGAGCTGTTTTTT
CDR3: CASSLGGGRAGELFF

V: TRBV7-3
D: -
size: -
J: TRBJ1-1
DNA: TGTGCCAGCAGCTTAGGGGGGGACACTGAAGCTTTCTTT
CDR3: CASSLGGDTEAFF

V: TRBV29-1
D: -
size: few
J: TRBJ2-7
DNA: TGCAGCGCTTTGGGAGTGGGGAGTTCCTACGAGCAGTACTTC
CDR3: CSALGVGSSYEQYF

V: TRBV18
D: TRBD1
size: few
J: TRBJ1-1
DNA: TGTGCCAGCTCATCCGGACAGGACACTGAAGCTTTCTTT
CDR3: CASSSGQDTEAFF

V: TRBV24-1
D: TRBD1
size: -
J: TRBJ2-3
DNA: TGTGCCACCAGTGAACCCGGACAGGGTTGGTCAGATACGCAGTATTTT
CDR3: CATSEPGQGWSDTQYF

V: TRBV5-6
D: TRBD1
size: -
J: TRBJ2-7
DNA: TGTGCCAGCAGCATCCTCACGGACAGGTTCACCTACGAGCAGTACTTC
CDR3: CASSILTDRFTYEQYF

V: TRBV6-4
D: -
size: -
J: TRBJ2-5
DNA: TGTGCCAGCAGTGCCGACGTCGGGGAGACCCAGTACTTC
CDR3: CASSADVGETQYF

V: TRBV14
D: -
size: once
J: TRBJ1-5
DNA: TGTGCCAGCAGCCAAGTCGGACTCCTGGAACTAAGCAATCAGCCCCAGCATTTT
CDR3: CASSQVGLLELSNQPQHF

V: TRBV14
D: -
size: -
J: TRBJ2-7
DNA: TGTGCCAGCAGCCAAGACGGAGATAGGAGCTCCTACGAGCAGTACTTC
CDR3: CASSQDGDRSSYEQYF